This T cell receptor beta chain was profiled in a study of glioma-infiltrating T cells after dendritic cell vaccination. Whole-study context: Between the early 2000s and the early 2010s, patients got autologous tumor lysate-pulsed dendritic cell vaccines. Dendritic cells derived from monocytes and pulsed with autologous tumor lysate formed the vaccine.

The V gene lost 5 bases and the J gene lost 11 bases, with 9 bases spanning the gap. Germline loops: CDR1 MDHEN, CDR2 SYDVKM. The CDR3 spans 11 residues. The sample's time point: after dendritic cell vaccination, including at tumor progression/relapse. Selection required adequate fresh-frozen tumor tissue plus more than two years' survival data. The primer mix had 60 V beta and 13 J beta primers. Assay: immunoSEQ multiplex PCR; the TCRdb copy retains only in-frame clones and omits some. The data contain tens of thousands of clones, 85% of them singletons. Only a few counts were recorded for this clone.

The receptor was isolated from a human donor with glioblastoma. This chain uses TRBV28 with TRBJ1-4; D unresolved. The sample here was blood, taken after dendritic cell vaccination. The CDR3 DNA reads as TGTGCCAGCAGTCCCCAGTGGAAACTGTTTTTT. This translates into CASSPQWKLFF. The full variable domain, its missing parts supplied by reference TRBV28 and TRBJ1-4, is DVKVTQSSRYLVKRTGEKVFLECVQDMDHENMFWYRQDPGLGLRLIYFSYDVKMKEKGDIPEGYSVSREKKERFSLILESASTNQTSMYLCASSPQWKLFFGSGTQLSVL.